One sample yielded the 5 T cell receptor beta chains listed below, sequenced in a study of blood T cell repertoires in COVID-19 (dated by TCRdb to about 2020). Preparation of the library involved the immunoSEQ multiplex PCR assay. Sourced from immuneACCESS, this table was stored by TCRdb with only in-frame sequences that have V and J called. A share of the clones is absent; for the studies checked, an unresolved V gene accounts for under half, and the remainder has no known explanation. Across this sample there are around 250,000 clones, with 85% to 90% seen only once. Clones ranked in the top ten supply more than 6.5% of the sample. The specimen was peripheral blood. The source is a woman in her 70s with active or convalescent COVID-19.

V and J are TRBV5-8 and TRBJ1-1; D gene ambiguous. Looked up from germline, CDR1 is SGHTS and CDR2 is YDEGEE. The CDR3 spans 13 residues. V lost 3 bases and J 0 bases, leaving 6 bases between the germline ends. CDR3 amino acids: CASSSLMNTEAFF. The CDR3 DNA is TGTGCCAGCAGCTCCCTTATGAACACTGAAGCTTTCTTT.

V gene TRBV10-3 combines with J gene TRBJ2-2, with a tentative D call TRBD1 (7 bases). This CDR3 has 16 residues. CDR1 and CDR2 from the germline V gene are ENHRY and SYGVKD. Deletions cut 7 bases from V and 0 bases from J, with 15 bases between. The CDR3 loop reads CAITRGAAANTGELFF. The CDR3 DNA reads as TGTGCCATCACCAGGGGGGCGGCCGCGAACACCGGGGAGCTGTTTTTT.

The J gene is TRBJ2-5, the V gene TRBV19; 9 nucleotides agree with TRBD2. This CDR3 region has 16 residues. Germline trimming cut 3 bases from V and 2 bases from J; bases unmatched to any gene: 7. The germline V gene encodes CDR1 LNHDA and CDR2 SQIVND (reference sequence). CDR3 nucleotides: TGTGCCAGTAGTATGGGAATAGCGGGGGTTCAAGAGACCCAGTACTTC. Encoded protein: CASSMGIAGVQETQYF.

The chain joins TRBV6-5 to TRBJ1-6; D gene unclear. Germline V gene lookup returns CDR1 MNHEY and CDR2 SVGAGI. Deletions cut 2 bases from V and 8 bases from J, with 16 bases between. The length of the CDR3 is 16 residues. CDR3 DNA sequence: TGTGCCAGCAGTTACACGCAATACCCACCGGATTCACCCCTCCACTTT. Amino acids: CASSYTQYPPDSPLHF.

This clone was counted a few times. The chain recombines TRBV4-2 with TRBJ1-3, with D unclear. CDR3 size: 15 residues. From germline, CDR1 is LGHNA and CDR2 YNFKEQ. V was cut by 0 bases and J by 3 bases, with 9 bases left in between. This CDR3 is CASSQEGAGGNTIYF. The DNA of the CDR3 is TGTGCCAGCAGCCAAGAAGGCGCAGGTGGAAACACCATATATTTT.